This record concerns one TCR beta chain sequence. The antigen is unknown. TCRdb processed the 5' RACE reads anew with MiXCR; each CDR3 protein has one entry. The profile shows about 890,000 distinct CDR3 sequences, 9% to 15% of them singletons. The sample comes from a study of identical twins. Study conclusions and caveats: Alpha sequences that were out-of-frame and twin-shared showed an excess of low generation probability.

This CDR3 spans 13 amino acids. The germline V and J ends were trimmed by 6 bases and 1 base, with 10 bases remaining between them. These data also formed part of another study, on yellow fever vaccine responses in identical twins.

The source material was PBMCs. This receptor was taken from a woman under 30 in good health. V usage is TRBV12-3 or TRBV12-4 and J usage is TRBJ2-7; weak D call: TRBD1 (6 bases). The CDR3 region has the DNA TGTGCCAGCAGGGGGGCAGAATCCTACGAGCAGTACTTC. It codes for CASRGAESYEQYF.